This TCR beta chain was sequenced during a study of regulatory and conventional T cells in RAG deficiency. Findings and caveats of the study: RAG-deficient patients showed markedly lower Shannon entropy and higher Simpson indices than control T-cell subsets. These Omenn syndrome Treg sorts may hold peripherally activated cells instead. Shorter CDR3s in all patient subsets; >80% Treg-Tconv overlap in Omenn.

The CDR3 extends over 16 amino acids. Germline values: CDR1 SGDLS, CDR2 YYNGEE. V was pared by 1 base and J by 7 bases, with 8 bases of the junction left unmatched. Blood CD4+ CD25-low CD127-high conventional T cells supplied the genomic DNA template. Data came from immunoSEQ multiplex PCR; TCRdb stores just in-frame clones and leaves some out. Counted here are about 50,000 clones, 85% to 90% occurring once; the ten biggest clones make up about 0.54%. Turning to this clone: Antigen: not known.

These data also featured in a second study, about regulatory T cells. That publication notes: The PCR used 52 TRBV and 13 TRBJ primers.

The rearrangement uses TRBV9 and TRBJ2-1, with 10 bases identical to TRBD2. Input material: CD4+ effector T cells sorted from blood. The TCR comes from a human donor in good health. DNA of the CDR3: TGTGCCAGCAGCGTACGGAGCGGGGGGGCTTGGAATGAGCAGTTCTTC. Its translation is CASSVRSGGAWNEQFF.